This paragraph reports one TCR beta chain. Method: immunoSEQ multiplex PCR; TCRdb's copy keeps in-frame clones and lacks some. The sample records 35,000 to 45,000 clones, roughly 89% being singletons. This specimen comes from a study of blood T cell repertoires in COVID-19. The junction had 12 bases not matched to a gene; V was cut back by 1 base and J by 8 bases. This CDR3 has 18 amino acids. Per the germline V gene, CDR1 is LGHNA and CDR2 is YSLEER. The chain is built from TRBV4-3 and TRBJ1-4; 11 bases align to TRBD1. The receptor was derived from a man over 45 with active COVID-19. The source material was peripheral blood. DNA of the CDR3: TGCGCCAGCAGCCAAGCTCCTGTCCCCGGGACAGGGGGAGAAAAACTGTTTTTT. Residues: CASSQAPVPGTGGEKLFF.